This T cell receptor (beta chain) was identified in a study of T cell changes during pregnancy in multiple sclerosis. This CDR3 has 13 residues. With 0 bases clipped from V and 4 bases from J, the junction kept 1 base outside the gene matches. Germline-derived CDR1 and CDR2 are SGHDT and YYEEEE. TCRdb keeps only in-frame clones here, not all; method: immunoSEQ multiplex PCR. The sample consists of roughly 100,000 clones, around 92% of them appearing once. The input for sequencing was peripheral blood, taken after pregnancy. This sequence joins TRBV5-6 and TRBJ2-7, with TRBD1 identical over 7 bases. This TCR came from a female donor with multiple sclerosis, enrolled in a pregnancy study. The CDR3 loop reads CASSLVGQYEQYF. DNA for the CDR3: TGTGCCAGCAGCTTGGTGGGACAGTACGAGCAGTACTTC.